The 26 T cell receptor beta chains given below trace back to one sample, sequenced in a study of cytomegalovirus exposure and HLA in healthy donors. PCR involved 60 Vbeta and 13 Jbeta primers. Using immunoSEQ multiplex PCR, the repertoire was profiled, and TCRdb retains in-frame clones only, with some absent. The sample has under 110,000 clones, under 80% seen once; the top ten hold over 3.5%. Sequencing input: PBMCs. Every receptor here comes from a middle-aged man in good health and CMV-seronegative.

The genes are TRBV19 and TRBJ1-6, with D perhaps TRBD1 (6 bases). The CDR3 has 15 residues. Germline V CDR1 and CDR2: LNHDA, SQIVND (reference sequence). Trimming took 4 bases from V and 6 from J, leaving 13 bases between them. In DNA form, the CDR3 reads TGTGCCAGTAGTAGCGGACAGCCTGGTAATTCACCCCTCCACTTT. Translated, it gives CASSSGQPGNSPLHF.

The rearrangement joins TRBV5-6 to TRBJ1-2, with D possibly matching TRBD1 (6 bases). V lost 1 base to trimming and J lost 0 bases, with 16 bases between them. CDR1 SGHDT and CDR2 YYEEEE come from the germline V gene. The CDR3 runs to 17 residues. The CDR3 DNA is TGTGCCAGCAGCTTGTATATGACAGGTGTCACTAACTATGGCTACACCTTC. Translating it yields CASSLYMTGVTNYGYTF.

The chain employs TRBV30 and TRBJ1-2; perhaps TRBD1 as D (5 bases). Germline CDR1 GTSNPN, CDR2 SVGIG (reference sequence). The germline V and J ends were trimmed by 1 base and 8 bases, with 11 bases remaining between them. The CDR3 has 12 residues. In DNA, the CDR3 is TGTGCCTGGAGTGCGACAGCGGGGGGCTACACCTTC. This encodes CAWSATAGGYTF.

The chain couples TRBV9 to TRBJ1-2; the D is unclear. Germline V CDR1 and CDR2: SGDLS, YYNGEE. V lost 0 bases and J lost 4, with 13 bases in between. The CDR3 is 15 residues long. The CDR3 DNA reads as TGTGCCAGCAGCGTAGGAGAGGTACAACCCTATGGCTACACCTTC. Encoded protein: CASSVGEVQPYGYTF. The full variable domain, with the rest looked up from reference TRBV9 and TRBJ1-2, is DSGVTQTPKHLITATGQRVTLRCSPRSGDLSVYWYQQSLDQGLQFLIQYYNGEERAKGNILERFSAQQFPDLHSELNLSSLELGDSALYFCASSVGEVQPYGYTFGSGTRLTVV.

The J gene is TRBJ1-2, the V gene TRBV5-1; the D gene is possibly TRBD1 (5 bases). The CDR3 length is 13 residues. In germline, CDR1 is SGHRS, CDR2 YFSETQ. The V gene lost 4 bases and the J gene lost 1 base, with 8 bases spanning the gap. CDR3 DNA sequence: TGCGCCAGCAGCATGACAGTTAACTATGGCTACACCTTC. This gives the protein CASSMTVNYGYTF.

The sample holds a few counts of this clone. The chain links TRBV28 to TRBJ1-1; the match to TRBD1 covers 7 bases. J gave up 0 bases and V 8 bases, and 6 bases lay outside the gene matches. The CDR3 runs 14 residues. Germline V lookup: CDR1 MDHEN, CDR2 SYDVKM. DNA for the CDR3: TGTGCCAGCTTGCGAGGGGGCATGAACACTGAAGCTTTCTTT. Residues: CASLRGGMNTEAFF.

The chain links TRBV25-1 to TRBJ2-7; TRBD1 aligns across 8 bases. The CDR3 length is 15 residues. Germline V gene lookup returns CDR1 MGHDK and CDR2 SYGVNS. Losses at the gene ends were 1 base for V and 6 bases for J; bases not matched to a gene: 8. In DNA form, the CDR3 reads TGTGCCAGCAGTGAATCTGTTGGGACAGGCTTCGAGCAGTACTTC. This codes for CASSESVGTGFEQYF.

This clone has a handful of counts. The V gene is TRBV18, the J gene TRBJ2-5; D not certain. The ends were cut back, 1 base at V and 5 bases at J, with 14 bases in the middle. Looked up from germline, CDR1 is KGHSH and CDR2 is LQKENI. The CDR3 runs to 15 residues. This chain's CDR3 is CASSPRQVVLETQYF. The CDR3 region has the DNA TGTGCCAGCTCACCACGGCAGGTAGTGTTGGAGACCCAGTACTTC.

Turning to this clone: Mismatch with germline at one junction end may stem from a read error. The V and J genes are TRBV7-9 and TRBJ2-1; 16 nucleotides align to TRBD2. The V gene's germline CDR1 is SEHNR and CDR2 FQNEAQ (reference sequence). The CDR3 runs 16 residues. The CDR3 DNA reads TGTTCCAGCAGCGAGGGACTAGCGGGGGGGCCGGGTGAGCAGTTCTTC. Encoded protein: CSSSEGLAGGPGEQFF. The whole variable domain, filled in from reference TRBV7-9 and TRBJ2-1, reads DTGVSQNPRHKITKRGQNVTFRCDPISEHNRLYWYRQTLGQGPEFLTYFQNEAQLEKSRLLSDRFSAERPKGSFSTLEIQRTEQGDSAMYLCSSSEGLAGGPGEQFFGPGTRLTVL.

On this clone itself: The junction and the germline gene differ at one end; a read error may be behind it. The chain links TRBV7-9 to TRBJ1-3; TRBD1 agrees at 7 bases. Germline V lookup: CDR1 SEHNR, CDR2 FQNEAQ (reference sequence). The length of the CDR3 is 17 residues. The DNA for the CDR3 is TGTTCCAGCAGGGGGGAGGGTTTCGGCAACAATGGAAACACCATATATTTT. It codes for CSSRGEGFGNNGNTIYF. Using reference TRBV7-9 and TRBJ1-3 for the parts outside the CDR3, the full variable domain is DTGVSQNPRHKITKRGQNVTFRCDPISEHNRLYWYRQTLGQGPEFLTYFQNEAQLEKSRLLSDRFSAERPKGSFSTLEIQRTEQGDSAMYLCSSRGEGFGNNGNTIYFGEGSWLTVV.

With respect to this clone: A read error may produce the germline difference seen at one junction end. Within the sample, other DNA sequences also encode this same CDR3. V and J are TRBV9 and TRBJ1-6; 7 nucleotides agree with TRBD1. The CDR3 has 15 residues. CDR1 and CDR2 (germline): SGDLS, YYNGEE. CDR3 in amino acids: CASSVGTGSNSPLHF. The DNA of the CDR3 is TGTGCCAGCAGCGTAGGGACAGGCTCTAATTCCCCCCTCCACTTT.

CDR3 residues: CASSLFGDSAQTQYF. The DNA of the CDR3 is TGTGCCAGCAGCTTGTTCGGGGACTCAGCGCAGACCCAGTACTTC. The V gene is TRBV5-5, the J gene TRBJ2-5, with a tentative D call TRBD2 (6 bases). CDR1 and CDR2 (germline): SGHKS, YYEKEE (reference sequence). Trimming cost V 1 base and J 6 bases, with 16 bases left between them. This CDR3 is built from 15 residues.

This clone was observed a handful of times. The chain carries TRBV29-1 and TRBJ1-1; tentative D call: TRBD1 (5 bases). Germline CDR1 is SQVTM and CDR2 is ANQGSEA. This CDR3 has 12 residues. Trimming pared 2 bases from V and 7 bases from J, leaving 11 bases between. The chain's CDR3 is CSVERTIREAFF. For the CDR3, the DNA is TGCAGCGTTGAAAGGACAATACGTGAAGCTTTCTTT.

The rearrangement uses TRBV4-3 and TRBJ2-1, with D unresolved. Deletions cut 0 bases from V and 5 bases from J, with 11 bases between. Per germline, CDR1 LGHNA and CDR2 YSLEER. This CDR3 spans 15 amino acids. CDR3 in amino acids: CASSQDSGGNNEQFF. CDR3 DNA: TGCGCCAGCAGCCAAGATAGTGGCGGCAACAATGAGCAGTTCTTC.

The chain links TRBV2 to TRBJ1-5, with D maybe TRBD1 (5 bases). This CDR3 comprises 16 residues. Germline CDR1 reads SNHLY; CDR2 reads FYNNEI. V lost 3 bases and J lost 2, with 14 bases in between. The CDR3 sequence: CASSERRGVGNQPQHF. The CDR3 nucleotides read TGTGCCAGCAGTGAGAGGCGGGGGGTCGGCAATCAGCCCCAGCATTTT.

The chain carries TRBV27 and TRBJ1-2; tentatively, D is TRBD1 (6 bases). The CDR3 extends over 15 amino acids. Germline V CDR1 and CDR2: MNHEY, SMNVEV (reference sequence). V lost 5 bases, J lost 5 bases, and 18 bases lay in between. The DNA of the CDR3 is TGTGCCAGCAGTGGGAACGGTCGAGGGGGTTATGGCTACACCTTC. Protein product: CASSGNGRGGYGYTF.

The gene calls are TRBV15 and TRBJ1-3; D gene uncertain. This CDR3 comprises 15 residues. Trimming shortened V by 0 bases and J by 0 bases, and 6 bases separated the two germline ends. Germline V gene lookup returns CDR1 LNHNV and CDR2 YYDKDF (reference sequence). The CDR3 sequence: CATSRDLSSGNTIYF. CDR3 nucleotides: TGTGCCACCAGCAGAGATCTTAGCTCTGGAAACACCATATATTTT.

This clone appeared once. The rearrangement uses TRBV4-1 and TRBJ1-2; TRBD1 matches 10 bases. Germline V gene data show CDR1 as MGHRA and CDR2 as YSYEKL. The trim removed 3 bases at V and 8 bases at J, leaving 15 bases unmatched. The CDR3 length is 17 residues. CDR3 DNA: TGCGCCAGCAGCCAGGGGGACAGGGGCCCCAGGAGAGAGGGCTACACCTTC. Protein sequence: CASSQGDRGPRREGYTF.

The rearrangement joins TRBV30 to TRBJ2-1; 7 nucleotides agree with TRBD2. The CDR3 is made up of 16 amino acids. Trimming at V came to 0 bases and at J to 5 bases, leaving 10 bases not matched to a gene. From germline, CDR1 is GTSNPN and CDR2 SVGIG (reference sequence). The CDR3 here is CAWSVGSGTRNNEQFF. Written as DNA, the CDR3 is TGTGCCTGGAGTGTAGGGAGCGGGACTCGAAACAATGAGCAGTTCTTC.

This clone was observed a few times. V usage is TRBV11-2 and J usage is TRBJ2-2; D is perhaps TRBD1 (5 bases). The V gene lost 5 bases and the J gene lost 2 bases, with 9 bases spanning the gap. The CDR3 is 14 residues long. The V gene's germline CDR1 is SGHAT and CDR2 FQNNGV. This chain's CDR3 is CASSRRGNTGELFF. The CDR3 DNA reads TGTGCCAGCAGCCGAAGGGGAAACACCGGGGAGCTGTTTTTT.

This clone was observed once. The chain joins TRBV19 to TRBJ1-4; a possible D gene is TRBD1 (6 bases). Trimming stripped 7 bases from V and 3 bases from J, with 12 bases between. This CDR3 is built from 14 residues. Germline values: CDR1 LNHDA, CDR2 SQIVND (reference sequence). The CDR3 nucleotides read TGTGCCAGTATGGGGGGGGCGGCTAATGAAAAACTGTTTTTT. This sequence encodes CASMGGAANEKLFF.

The V gene is TRBV5-6, the J gene TRBJ1-4; possibly TRBD1 for D (5 bases). The CDR3 has 15 amino acids. V gave up 0 bases and J gave up 0 bases, with 6 bases separating them. CDR1 SGHDT and CDR2 YYEEEE come from the germline V gene. Here the CDR3 reads CASSLVQATNEKLFF. CDR3 bases: TGTGCCAGCAGCTTGGTACAGGCAACTAATGAAAAACTGTTTTTT. The full variable domain, its missing parts supplied by reference TRBV5-6 and TRBJ1-4, is DAGVTQSPTHLIKTRGQQVTLRCSPKSGHDTVSWYQQALGQGPQFIFQYYEEEERQRGNFPDRFSGHQFPNYSSELNVNALLLGDSALYLCASSLVQATNEKLFFGSGTQLSVL.

This chain connects TRBV25-1 to TRBJ1-5; 8 bases agree with TRBD1. J gave up 4 bases and V 5 bases, and 7 bases lay outside the gene matches. Germline V gene sequence: CDR1 MGHDK, CDR2 SYGVNS. This CDR3 region has 15 residues. The DNA of the CDR3 is TGTGCCAGCAGTCCCACACAGGGGGTTAATCAGCCCCAGCATTTT. Translated, it gives CASSPTQGVNQPQHF.

CDR3 sequence reads: CSEAVGQNTEAFF. DNA of the CDR3: TGCAGCGAGGCCGTGGGACAAAACACTGAAGCTTTCTTT. This chain links TRBV29-1 with TRBJ1-1; D is perhaps TRBD1 (6 bases). V lost 7 bases, J lost 2 bases, and 14 bases lay in between. In germline, CDR1 is SQVTM, CDR2 ANQGSEA. This CDR3 comprises 13 residues.

The chain employs TRBV7-6 and TRBJ2-5, with 8 bases that match TRBD1. With 5 bases clipped from V and 5 bases from J, the junction kept 4 bases outside the gene matches. Germline CDR1 and CDR2: SGHVS and FNYEAQ. This CDR3 spans 13 amino acids. Here the CDR3 DNA reads TGTGCCAGCAGCAGAAGGGACAGGGAGACCCAGTACTTC. This gives the protein CASSRRDRETQYF.

The CDR3 spells CASSFLTGGNQPQHF. Written as DNA, the CDR3 is TGTGCCAGCAGTTTCTTGACAGGGGGGAATCAGCCCCAGCATTTT. The V gene is TRBV28, the J gene TRBJ1-5, with TRBD1 matching 9 bases. V was clipped by 3 bases and J by 4 bases; unmatched bases: 4. The CDR3 contains 15 residues. Germline lookup yields CDR1 MDHEN and CDR2 SYDVKM.